This T cell receptor beta chain was profiled in a study of cytomegalovirus exposure and HLA in healthy donors. Overall study findings and caveats: The study listed roughly 150 cytomegalovirus-associated TCR beta chains. Subsequent analysis revealed that first-cohort TCR clusters tended to co-occur in the approximately 120 validation repertoires. Usually a TCR sequence was rare, but some public TCRs were found in many donors.

Sequencing used immunoSEQ multiplex PCR; TCRdb keeps in-frame clones, though not all of them. Of 100,000 to 150,000 clones listed, more than 70% are singletons. Only a few counts were recorded for this clone. Antigen specificity is unknown. Trimming shortened V by 5 bases and J by 12 bases, and 17 bases separated the two germline ends. Germline V lookup: CDR1 SQVTM, CDR2 ANQGSEA. The CDR3 runs 12 residues. The chain uses TRBV29-1 and TRBJ2-1, with a possible D match to TRBD2 (5 bases). This clonotype was sampled from a man under 40 in good health and CMV-seronegative. The specimen sequenced was PBMCs. The CDR3 sequence: CSVRTGDSVQFF. The DNA for the CDR3 is TGCAGCGTTCGGACTGGAGATTCTGTGCAGTTCTTC.